One sample yielded the 29 T cell receptor beta chains listed below, sequenced in a study of CD8 T cells in Susac syndrome. RNA in amounts of roughly 0.5 to 1 ug was reverse transcribed with random hexamers. MiXCR was run by TCRdb on the immunoSEQ multiplex PCR reads, yielding one entry per CDR3 protein. In the table there are approximately 260,000 distinct CDR3 sequences, 90% to 96% of which are singletons. Sequenced: CD4+ T cells from PBMCs. The receptors derive from a human donor with Susac syndrome.

This clonotype was seen just once. This chain joins TRBV29-1 and TRBJ2-7; 11 nucleotides align to TRBD2. Germline V gives CDR1 SQVTM, CDR2 ANQGSEA. This CDR3 comprises 12 residues. The V gene end was trimmed by 6 bases and the J gene end by 6 bases; junction bases not matched to a gene: 4. The CDR3 DNA reads as TGCAGCGTCGATGGGACTAGCGGCGAGCAGTACTTC. This sequence encodes CSVDGTSGEQYF.

This sequence joins TRBV20-1 and TRBJ2-7, with D possibly matching TRBD2 (6 bases). From germline, CDR1 is DFQATT and CDR2 SNEGSKA (reference sequence). Trimming removed 5 bases from V and 5 bases from J, with 16 bases in between. CDR3 length: 13 amino acids. CDR3 in amino acids: CSAPMGGGDEQYF. The CDR3 nucleotides read TGCAGTGCTCCCATGGGGGGTGGGGACGAGCAGTACTTC.

CDR3 DNA: TGTGCCAGCAGCTTATTTTCTCACAGGGAGGGCACAGATACGCAGTATTTT. It specifies CASSLFSHREGTDTQYF. This rearrangement joins TRBV7-3 to TRBJ2-3; D is perhaps TRBD1 or TRBD2 (6 bases each). Looked up from germline, CDR1 is SGHTA and CDR2 is FQGTGA. This CDR3 contains 17 residues. The V end lost 2 bases, the J end lost 1 base, and 16 bases lay between the germline ends.

The V call is TRBV11-3, the J call TRBJ2-1; 8 bases map to TRBD2. With 1 base clipped from V and 8 bases from J, the junction kept 1 base outside the gene matches. The CDR3 is made up of 13 amino acids. CDR1 is SGHNT, CDR2 YENEEA, per germline. CDR3 sequence reads: CASSLVGRDEQFF. CDR3 DNA sequence: TGTGCCAGCAGCTTAGTCGGGAGGGATGAGCAGTTCTTC.

This clonotype was found once. This chain uses TRBV6-6 with TRBJ2-7; D remains unclear. The CDR3 runs to 11 residues. Germline V gene sequence: CDR1 MNHNY, CDR2 SVGAGI (reference sequence). Trimming pared 8 bases from V and 5 bases from J, leaving 10 bases between. DNA of the CDR3: TGTGCCAGCGCGCTTGGGGACGAGCAGTACTTC. Its translation: CASALGDEQYF.

The chain couples TRBV5-6 to TRBJ2-3, with 7 bases aligning to TRBD1. After removal of 4 bases from V and 6 bases from J, the junction contained 8 bases not matched to a gene. Germline loops: CDR1 SGHDT, CDR2 YYEEEE. This CDR3 has 14 residues. CDR3 sequence: CASSPDRALDTQYF. CDR3 DNA sequence: TGTGCCAGCAGCCCCGACAGGGCTTTGGATACGCAGTATTTT.

This rearrangement joins TRBV4-1 to TRBJ1-2; possible D gene TRBD1, 6 bases. The CDR3 totals 14 residues. Germline values: CDR1 MGHRA, CDR2 YSYEKL. Trimming cost V 2 bases and J 6 bases, with 13 bases left between them. CDR3 amino acids: CASSQLQGLDGYTF. As DNA, the CDR3 is TGCGCCAGCAGCCAACTACAGGGACTGGATGGCTACACCTTC.

The J gene is TRBJ2-7, the V gene TRBV3-1; D might be TRBD1 (5 bases). The CDR3 consists of 15 residues. In germline, CDR1 is LGHDT, CDR2 YNNKEL (reference sequence). The ends were cut back, 4 bases at V and 4 bases at J, with 17 bases in the middle. In DNA form, the CDR3 reads TGTGCCAGCAGCCCATCGACAGTGAGGTCGTACGAGCAGTACTTC. Its translation: CASSPSTVRSYEQYF.

The V call is TRBV4-1, the J call TRBJ1-2, with D unclear. Germline V CDR1 and CDR2: MGHRA, YSYEKL. The CDR3 covers 14 residues. Trimming pared 3 bases from V and 7 bases from J, leaving 15 bases between. The CDR3, as DNA: TGCGCCAGCAGCCATGGAGGAGAGAGGACTGGCTACACCTTC. Its translation: CASSHGGERTGYTF.

V gene TRBV28 combines with J gene TRBJ2-7, with D perhaps given as TRBD1 or TRBD2 (5 bases each). The CDR3 spans 16 residues. Germline lookup yields CDR1 MDHEN and CDR2 SYDVKM. The ends were cut back, 4 bases at V and 1 base at J, with 17 bases in the middle. The CDR3 nucleotides read TGTGCCAGCAGTTCCCCCGGGACGCAGGGTTCCTACGAGCAGTACTTC. Translated: CASSSPGTQGSYEQYF.

The genes are TRBV20-1 and TRBJ2-4, with D possibly being TRBD1 (8 bases). Trimming took 5 bases from V and 9 from J, leaving 23 bases between them. The V gene's germline CDR1 is DFQATT and CDR2 SNEGSKA (reference sequence). The CDR3 has 15 residues. CDR3 protein: CSAQPPTGEGGIQYF. The CDR3 nucleotides are TGCAGTGCTCAACCCCCGACAGGGGAGGGAGGCATTCAGTACTTC.

This sequence joins TRBV7-2 and TRBJ2-7; tentatively, D is TRBD1 or TRBD2 (7 bases each). Germline V gene lookup returns CDR1 SGHTA and CDR2 FQGNSA. Trimming removed 4 bases at V and 7 bases at J, with 20 bases between. The CDR3 spans 15 residues. The CDR3 DNA reads as TGTGCCAGCAGCTACGGGGGGCAGGGGGTAAGGGAGCAGTACTTC. Translation: CASSYGGQGVREQYF.

The CDR3 coding sequence is TGTGCCAGCAGTCCGTGGGTATCCAAAGAGACCCAGTACTTC. Protein sequence: CASSPWVSKETQYF. This chain links TRBV28 with TRBJ2-5; no clear D. CDR1 and CDR2 from the germline V gene are MDHEN and SYDVKM. The V gene lost 5 bases and the J gene lost 3 bases, with 13 bases spanning the gap. The CDR3 length is 14 residues. The entire variable domain, with the rest obtained from reference TRBV28 and TRBJ2-5, is as follows: DVKVTQSSRYLVKRTGEKVFLECVQDMDHENMFWYRQDPGLGLRLIYFSYDVKMKEKGDIPEGYSVSREKKERFSLILESASTNQTSMYLCASSPWVSKETQYFGPGTRLLVL.

The chain is built from TRBV28 and TRBJ2-7; no clear D. Looked up from germline, CDR1 is MDHEN and CDR2 is SYDVKM. Trimming removed 7 bases at V and 4 bases at J, with 11 bases between. The CDR3 is 12 residues long. The CDR3 nucleotides are TGTGCCAGCATCGGGCGAGCGTACGAGCAGTACTTC. The encoded protein is CASIGRAYEQYF. Together with reference TRBV28 and TRBJ2-7, the CDR3 gives the full variable domain: DVKVTQSSRYLVKRTGEKVFLECVQDMDHENMFWYRQDPGLGLRLIYFSYDVKMKEKGDIPEGYSVSREKKERFSLILESASTNQTSMYLCASIGRAYEQYFGPGTRLTVT.

The rearrangement uses TRBV28 and TRBJ1-1; D call uncertain. This CDR3 has 12 residues. V was shortened by 2 bases and J by 9 bases, with 10 bases between the two germline ends. Germline loops: CDR1 MDHEN, CDR2 SYDVKM. CDR3 DNA sequence: TGTGCCAGCAGTTTAAGCAGAGCCAAAGCTTTCTTT. The encoded protein is CASSLSRAKAFF.

The gene calls are TRBV15 and TRBJ2-5; D possibly corresponds to TRBD2 (6 bases). Trimming shortened V by 2 bases and J by 6 bases, and 13 bases separated the two germline ends. The CDR3 loop spans 14 amino acids. Per the germline V gene, CDR1 is LNHNV and CDR2 is YYDKDF (reference sequence). The CDR3 bases are TGTGCCACCAGCAGAATGGGGGGTACGAAGACCCAGTACTTC. Translation gives CATSRMGGTKTQYF.

The rearrangement joins TRBV30 to TRBJ2-4; D unclear. Germline CDR1 and CDR2: GTSNPN and SVGIG (reference sequence). Trimming shortened V by 2 bases and J by 8 bases, and 13 bases separated the two germline ends. The CDR3 spans 13 residues. The CDR3 DNA follows: TGTGCCTGGAGTATGTGGGAATCGCACATTCAGTACTTC. It encodes CAWSMWESHIQYF.

The table lists this clonotype with a count of one. The chain links TRBV24-1 to TRBJ1-1; D unresolved. The V end was cut by 5 bases, the J end by 1 base, with 7 bases between. CDR1 is KGHDR and CDR2 is SFDVKD in the germline V gene. The CDR3 sequence is 13 residues long. The CDR3 bases are TGTGCCACCAGTGGGGCGGGGAACACTGAAGCTTTCTTT. This encodes CATSGAGNTEAFF.

This chain uses TRBV6-2 or TRBV6-3 with TRBJ2-3; D tentatively reads TRBD1 or TRBD2 (5 bases each). Germline lookup yields CDR1 MNHEY and CDR2 SVGEGT. CDR3 length equals 19 residues. V lost 2 bases and J lost 6, with 27 bases in between. CDR3 coding DNA: TGTGCCAGCAGTTACACCAGTCTGGGGGTCACCTCACTTAGGGATACGCAGTATTTT. Translation: CASSYTSLGVTSLRDTQYF.

V usage is TRBV9 and J usage is TRBJ2-2, with TRBD1 identical over 7 bases. Losses at the gene ends were 4 bases for V and 1 base for J; bases not matched to a gene: 4. The CDR3 length is 15 residues. Germline CDR1 reads SGDLS; CDR2 reads YYNGEE. CDR3 coding DNA: TGTGCCAGCAGCCTTCGACAGGGGAACACCGGGGAGCTGTTTTTT. It specifies CASSLRQGNTGELFF.

The chain carries TRBV30 and TRBJ2-4; D is unresolved. Trimming stripped 8 bases from V and 0 bases from J, with 8 bases between. Germline-derived CDR1 and CDR2 are GTSNPN and SVGIG (reference sequence). There are 12 residues in the CDR3. The CDR3 reads CAGLLAKNIQYF. CDR3 nucleotides: TGTGCCGGCTTACTAGCCAAAAACATTCAGTACTTC.

This chain uses TRBV7-9 with TRBJ2-3; D is possibly TRBD2 (6 bases). Germline V gives CDR1 SEHNR, CDR2 FQNEAQ (reference sequence). Trimming cost V 6 bases and J 0 bases, with 16 bases left between them. The CDR3 sequence is 16 residues long. The CDR3 loop is CASRQRLATSTDTQYF. CDR3 in DNA: TGTGCCAGCAGACAGCGGCTAGCGACGAGCACAGATACGCAGTATTTT.

CDR3 nucleotides: TGTGCCTGGAAGGATCGGCGGGAGGCATACAATGAGCAGTTCTTC. Translating gives CAWKDRREAYNEQFF. The V gene is TRBV30, the J gene TRBJ2-1; 8 bases fit TRBD2. This CDR3 has 15 residues. Germline CDR1 and CDR2: GTSNPN and SVGIG (reference sequence). Trimming cost V 4 bases and J 4 bases; bases outside gene matches: 9. The variable domain in full, with the rest retrieved from reference TRBV30 and TRBJ2-1, is SQTIHQWPATLVQPVGSPLSLECTVEGTSNPNLYWYRQAAGRGLQLLFYSVGIGQISSEVPQNLSASRPQDRQFILSSKKLLLSDSGFYLCAWKDRREAYNEQFFGPGTRLTVL.

The chain is built from TRBV4-1 and TRBJ2-5, with D possibly being TRBD1 or TRBD2 (5 bases each). V was pared by 0 bases and J by 0 bases, with 17 bases between. Germline V gene lookup returns CDR1 MGHRA and CDR2 YSYEKL. This CDR3 is built from 18 residues. This CDR3 reads CASSQELGGPLYQETQYF. For the CDR3, the DNA is TGCGCCAGCAGCCAAGAGCTTGGGGGACCCCTGTACCAAGAGACCCAGTACTTC.

The CDR3 DNA is TGTGCCAGCAGAGGGGACTCCTATAACAATGAGCAGTTCTTC. It encodes CASRGDSYNNEQFF. This chain joins TRBV6-4 and TRBJ2-1; tentatively, D is TRBD2 (6 bases). Germline V gives CDR1 MRHNA, CDR2 SNTAGT. The V and J ends lost 6 bases and 5 bases respectively, with 14 bases between them. The CDR3 is 14 residues long.

This clonotype is a singleton in its sample. The rearrangement links TRBV29-1 to TRBJ2-1; no firm D call. With 6 bases removed from V and 0 bases from J, the gap between germline ends came to 9 bases. The CDR3 extends over 13 amino acids. The germline V gene has CDR1 SQVTM and CDR2 ANQGSEA. CDR3 sequence (DNA): TGCAGCGTCGGTGATCCCTCCTACAATGAGCAGTTCTTC. Translating gives CSVGDPSYNEQFF.

This clonotype has just one count. V and J are TRBV29-1 and TRBJ1-2; the D is unclear. This CDR3 is built from 12 residues. Germline CDR1 SQVTM, CDR2 ANQGSEA. Trimming stripped 6 bases from V and 5 bases from J, with 13 bases between. CDR3 region: CSVAYGRYGYTF. The CDR3 DNA is TGCAGCGTCGCTTATGGCCGGTATGGCTACACCTTC.

The chain employs TRBV29-1 and TRBJ2-3, with D tentatively TRBD1 (6 bases). The CDR3 sequence is 14 residues long. Germline-derived CDR1 and CDR2 are SQVTM and ANQGSEA. V was clipped by 0 bases and J by 2 bases, with 9 bases between them. DNA for the CDR3: TGCAGCGTTGAAGATTGGACAGCCACAGATACGCAGTATTTT. It specifies CSVEDWTATDTQYF.

The V and J genes are TRBV20-1 and TRBJ2-7, with 8 bases that match TRBD2. This CDR3 is built from 13 residues. CDR1 and CDR2 from the germline V gene are DFQATT and SNEGSKA (reference sequence). The J segment lost 2 bases and the V segment lost 5 bases, leaving 5 bases of the junction unmatched. In DNA form, the CDR3 reads TGCAGTGCTCTTACTAGCGGTACCTACGAGCAGTACTTC. Its protein is CSALTSGTYEQYF.